These 19 T cell receptor beta chains were sequenced from one sample in a study of cytomegalovirus exposure and HLA in healthy donors. It was with 60 Vbeta and 13 Jbeta primers that the PCR ran. TCRdb keeps only in-frame clones here, not all; method: immunoSEQ multiplex PCR. The table has some 110,000 clones, roughly 82% seen once. Sequenced sample: PBMCs. These receptor sequences come from a male donor in good health and CMV-seropositive.

The rearrangement links TRBV19 to TRBJ1-5, with D maybe TRBD1 (6 bases). Germline-derived CDR1 and CDR2 are LNHDA and SQIVND (reference sequence). There are 13 residues in the CDR3. V lost 7 bases and J lost 1, with 8 bases in between. CDR3 DNA: TGTGCCAGTACAGGGGCGAGCAATCAGCCCCAGCATTTT. Translating gives CASTGASNQPQHF.

This clone was observed a few times. The chain couples TRBV5-1 to TRBJ1-4; 7 bases map to TRBD1. V shed 5 bases and J 13 bases; nucleotides not matched to a gene: 14. This CDR3 spans 14 amino acids. The V gene's germline CDR1 is SGHRS and CDR2 YFSETQ. The CDR3 region is CASRRDSLMTGLFF. The CDR3, as DNA: TGCGCCAGCAGACGGGACAGCTTAATGACGGGACTGTTTTTT.

The chain uses TRBV28 and TRBJ1-4; D may be TRBD1 (6 bases). This CDR3 contains 15 residues. Germline assignment: CDR1 MDHEN and CDR2 SYDVKM. Trimming removed 4 bases at V and 5 bases at J, with 14 bases between. CDR3 in amino acids: CASSSVAGTNEKLFF. CDR3 nucleotides: TGTGCCAGCAGTTCCGTGGCAGGGACAAATGAAAAACTGTTTTTT.

This clone occurred a few times. The V call is TRBV7-2, the J call TRBJ1-2; no clear D gene. In germline, CDR1 is SGHTA, CDR2 FQGNSA. With 4 bases removed from V and 4 bases from J, the gap between germline ends came to 13 bases. The CDR3 spans 14 residues. The CDR3 here is CASSSRQDSYGYTF. In DNA form, the CDR3 reads TGTGCCAGCAGCTCGCGACAAGATTCCTATGGCTACACCTTC. Combining the CDR3 with reference TRBV7-2 and TRBJ1-2 gives the whole variable domain GAGVSQSPSNKVTEKGKDVELRCDPISGHTALYWYRQSLGQGLEFLIYFQGNSAPDKSGLPSDRFSAERTGGSVSTLTIQRTQQEDSAVYLCASSSRQDSYGYTFGSGTRLTVV.

The chain couples TRBV9 to TRBJ2-7, with 7 nucleotides matching TRBD2. CDR3 length equals 16 residues. Trimming removed 0 bases from V and 0 bases from J; junction bases left unmatched: 6. Germline loops: CDR1 SGDLS, CDR2 YYNGEE. The CDR3 sequence is CASSVGSGVSSYEQYF. CDR3 in DNA: TGTGCCAGCAGCGTAGGAAGCGGGGTAAGCTCCTACGAGCAGTACTTC.

The CDR3 bases are TGTGCCAGCGCGCTACGGGCAGGGGGAAGCTATGGCTACACCTTC. Encoded protein: CASALRAGGSYGYTF. The rearrangement joins TRBV27 to TRBJ1-2; 7 bases are shared with TRBD1. Germline CDR1 and CDR2: MNHEY and SMNVEV (reference sequence). There are 15 residues in the CDR3. V trimming: 8 bases; J trimming: 4 bases; junction bases outside the gene matches: 13.

The J gene is TRBJ2-2, the V gene TRBV15; TRBD2 agrees at 8 bases. The V and J ends lost 4 bases and 6 bases, in that order; junction bases with no gene match: 16. Germline V CDR1 and CDR2: LNHNV, YYDKDF (reference sequence). The CDR3 is 18 residues long. The CDR3 is CATSTTRGGAFSPGELFF. As DNA, the CDR3 is TGTGCCACCAGCACAACTCGGGGGGGCGCTTTTTCTCCCGGGGAGCTGTTTTTT.

This clone was counted once. V gene TRBV30 combines with J gene TRBJ2-3; D not certain. Per germline, CDR1 GTSNPN and CDR2 SVGIG (reference sequence). Trimming removed 8 bases at V and 2 bases at J, with 11 bases between. The CDR3 extends over 12 amino acids. DNA for the CDR3: TGTGCCGTCGGGTCCAACACAGATACGCAGTATTTT. Its translation is CAVGSNTDTQYF.

This rearrangement joins TRBV19 to TRBJ1-2; 7 bases align to TRBD1. The CDR3 spans 14 residues. Germline CDR1 and CDR2: LNHDA and SQIVND (reference sequence). Unmatched junction bases numbered 6, after V lost 5 bases and J lost 3 bases. In DNA, the CDR3 is TGTGCCAGTAGTGCCCCCGACAGGGACTATGGCTACACCTTC. Translated, it gives CASSAPDRDYGYTF.

This rearrangement joins TRBV5-1 to TRBJ2-5; D remains ambiguous. This CDR3 is 14 amino acids long. The germline CDR1 and CDR2 sequences are SGHRS and YFSETQ. V gave up 0 bases and J gave up 1 base, with 7 bases separating them. The CDR3 is CASSLDGRQETQYF. CDR3 sequence (DNA): TGCGCCAGCAGCTTGGATGGGCGCCAAGAGACCCAGTACTTC.

The rearrangement uses TRBV7-3 and TRBJ1-1; D gene uncertain. V was trimmed by 0 bases and J by 6 bases, leaving 8 bases between them. CDR1 and CDR2 (germline): SGHTA, FQGTGA. The CDR3 has 13 amino acids. CDR3 nucleotide sequence: TGTGCCAGCAGCTTAACTCCCTACGCTGAAGCTTTCTTT. Amino acid sequence: CASSLTPYAEAFF.

This CDR3 is CAGLGTSGSYEQYF. In DNA, the CDR3 is TGTGCCGGGTTAGGGACTAGCGGCTCCTACGAGCAGTACTTC. This chain joins TRBV2 and TRBJ2-7, with 11 bases aligning to TRBD2. CDR1 and CDR2 (germline): SNHLY, FYNNEI. The CDR3 has 14 amino acids. V trimming: 11 bases; J trimming: 0 bases; junction bases outside the gene matches: 6.

This chain connects TRBV6-5 to TRBJ2-7; TRBD1 matches 7 bases. Per the germline V gene, CDR1 is MNHEY and CDR2 is SVGAGI. The V and J ends lost 6 bases and 0 bases, in that order; junction bases with no gene match: 8. This CDR3 contains 15 residues. CDR3 loop: CASSPQGPSSYEQYF. The CDR3 DNA sequence: TGTGCCAGCAGCCCACAGGGGCCTAGCTCCTACGAGCAGTACTTC.

The chain links TRBV7-3 to TRBJ2-5; 9 positions agree with TRBD1. Germline values: CDR1 SGHTA, CDR2 FQGTGA. Germline trimming cut 5 bases from V and 4 bases from J; bases unmatched to any gene: 8. The CDR3 covers 15 residues. The CDR3 region is CASSRQGGLSETQYF. The DNA for the CDR3 is TGTGCCAGCAGCCGACAGGGGGGTTTGTCAGAGACCCAGTACTTC.

J is TRBJ1-1 and V is TRBV14; TRBD1 is a possible D gene (6 bases). Trimming stripped 3 bases from V and 1 base from J, with 15 bases between. Germline CDR1 and CDR2: SGHDN and FVKESK. This CDR3 contains 16 residues. The CDR3 here is CASSHALRTANTEAFF. Written as DNA, the CDR3 is TGTGCCAGCAGCCACGCCCTACGGACAGCGAACACTGAAGCTTTCTTT.

The DNA for the CDR3 is TGTGCCAGCAGCCCCGCTCCCGGGACAGGGGGCGAGCAGTTCTTC. Translating gives CASSPAPGTGGEQFF. The chain employs TRBV28 and TRBJ2-1; 12 bases agree with TRBD1. V lost 6 bases and J lost 10; bases outside the gene matches: 10. The CDR3 spans 15 residues. Germline V gene sequence: CDR1 MDHEN, CDR2 SYDVKM. The full variable domain, in which reference TRBV28 and TRBJ2-1 provide the parts outside the CDR3, is DVKVTQSSRYLVKRTGEKVFLECVQDMDHENMFWYRQDPGLGLRLIYFSYDVKMKEKGDIPEGYSVSREKKERFSLILESASTNQTSMYLCASSPAPGTGGEQFFGPGTRLTVL.

Only one count was recorded for this clone. The chain joins TRBV4-3 to TRBJ2-7; 11 nucleotides match TRBD2. Germline V CDR1 and CDR2: LGHNA, YSLEER. V trimming: 0 bases; J trimming: 6 bases; junction bases outside the gene matches: 4. This CDR3 has 15 amino acids. The CDR3 protein is CASSQDLLAGVEQYF. CDR3 coding DNA: TGCGCCAGCAGCCAAGATTTACTAGCGGGAGTCGAGCAGTACTTC.

This clone was counted between two and nine times. V is TRBV28 and J is TRBJ1-5; D possibly corresponds to TRBD1 (5 bases). Trimming shortened V by 3 bases and J by 0 bases, and 15 bases separated the two germline ends. Germline V CDR1 and CDR2: MDHEN, SYDVKM. There are 17 residues in the CDR3. This chain's CDR3 is CASSLGRGDYSNQPQHF. CDR3 in DNA: TGTGCCAGCAGTTTGGGGAGGGGAGATTATAGCAATCAGCCCCAGCATTTT.

This clone was found a few times. This chain connects TRBV6-6 to TRBJ2-7; TRBD1 matches at 9 bases. This CDR3 comprises 16 residues. Per germline, CDR1 MNHNY and CDR2 SVGAGI (reference sequence). Trimming took 6 bases from V and 3 from J; bases not matched to a gene: 12. CDR3 protein: CASRHAELTGGYEQYF. The CDR3 DNA is TGTGCCAGCAGGCACGCAGAGTTGACAGGGGGCTACGAGCAGTACTTC.